This T cell receptor (beta chain) was recorded in a study of CD8 T cells in Susac syndrome. The overall study: Blood was drawn from patients with Susac syndrome. At that point, they were therapy-naive, on corticosteroids, or on intravenous immunoglobulin alone.

Negative isolation was applied to CD8+ and CD4+ T cells, and FACS enrichment was applied to TEMRA cells. Study findings and constraints: The total CD8+ repertoires contained around 15 Susac-specific public clones, and the CD8+ TEMRA repertoires contained five.

The CDR3 sequence is 15 residues long. V was clipped by 7 bases and J by 5 bases; unmatched bases: 10. Random-hexamer reverse transcription was applied to about 0.45 to 1 ug RNA. Across 54 Vbeta and 13 Jbeta, immunoSEQ multiplex PCR amplified TCR beta CDR3. TCRdb fed the immunoSEQ multiplex PCR reads into MiXCR, producing one record per CDR3 protein. The sample includes about 130,000 distinct CDR3 sequences, approximately 96% of them seen just once. This clonotype was recorded once. Its antigen is still unknown. Sequencing used CD8+ T cells from PBMCs. The receptor's source is a human donor with Susac syndrome. The J gene is TRBJ1-4, the V gene TRBV12-3 or TRBV12-4; 7 nucleotides line up with TRBD1. In nucleotides, the CDR3 is TGTGCCAGCAATCGGACAGGCACTTCGAATGAAAAACTGTTTTTT. It is translated as CASNRTGTSNEKLFF.